One T cell receptor beta chain is described in this entry. This specimen includes other DNA sequences encoding the same CDR3. TCRdb keeps only in-frame clones here, not all; method: immunoSEQ multiplex PCR. In the table there are about 120,000 clones, roughly 80% of which are singletons. This specimen comes from a study of blood T cell repertoires in COVID-19. Study details: Sources were T cells, B-cell-depleted T cells, or PBMCs; the material itself was cDNA or gDNA.

V was clipped by 6 bases and J by 2 bases; unmatched bases: 1. There are 14 residues in the CDR3. Germline CDR1 reads MNHEY; CDR2 reads SVGAGI. The sample consisted of peripheral blood. The receptor's source is a man in his fifties with acute or convalescent COVID-19. The chain is built from TRBV6-5 and TRBJ1-5; 10 nucleotides match TRBD1. The CDR3 DNA is TGTGCCAGCAGAGGGACAGGGGGCAATCAGCCCCAGCATTTT. The encoded protein is CASRGTGGNQPQHF.